These 18 T cell receptor beta chains originate from one sample sequenced in a study of glioma-infiltrating T cells. Amplification of TCR alpha and beta CDR3 regions from RNA used iRepertoire nested multiplex PCR. TCRdb processed the multiplex PCR reads anew with MiXCR; each CDR3 protein has one entry. The data show about 190,000 distinct CDR3 sequences, 32% seen once. Sequenced input: glioma tissue, nonneoplastic brain tissue, or PBMCs (not recorded which). The receptors were gathered from a human donor with low-grade glioma or glioblastoma, undergoing nonglioma brain surgery, or in good health (not recorded which).

Many counts were recorded for this clonotype. The chain has TRBV11-1 and TRBJ2-7, with unresolved D. The CDR3 extends over 17 amino acids. V lost 0 bases to trimming and J lost 2 bases, with 17 bases between them. The V gene's germline CDR1 is SGHAT and CDR2 FQDESV (reference sequence). The CDR3, as DNA: TGTGCCAGCAGCTTAGCTTTTCGGCTAGGAGAACCCTACGAGCAGTACTTC. Translated, it gives CASSLAFRLGEPYEQYF. Complete variable domain (other parts from reference TRBV11-1 and TRBJ2-7): EAEVAQSPRYKITEKSQAVAFWCDPISGHATLYWYRQILGQGPELLVQFQDESVVDDSQLPKDRFSAERLKGVDSTLKIQPAELGDSAMYLCASSLAFRLGEPYEQYFGPGTRLTVT.

The table lists this clonotype with many counts. The chain uses TRBV15 and TRBJ2-7, with TRBD1 identical over 8 bases. The ends lost 2 bases at V and 5 bases at J; junction bases unmatched: 8. The CDR3 loop spans 15 amino acids. CDR1 and CDR2 from the germline V gene are LNHNV and YYDKDF (reference sequence). The CDR3 is CATSRPRGDRNEQYF. The CDR3 nucleotides read TGTGCCACCAGCAGACCCAGGGGGGACAGGAACGAGCAGTACTTC. The full variable domain, its missing parts supplied by reference TRBV15 and TRBJ2-7, is DAMVIQNPRYQVTQFGKPVTLSCSQTLNHNVMYWYQQKSSQAPKLLFHYYDKDFNNEADTPDNFQSRRPNTSFCFLDIRSPGLGDTAMYLCATSRPRGDRNEQYFGPGTRLTVT.

Comments on this clonotype: With a much larger clone just one base away, this may be a read error. The chain combines TRBV20-1 with TRBJ2-7; 8 bases fit TRBD2. The CDR3 totals 16 residues. Trimming at V came to 2 bases and at J to 3 bases, leaving 12 bases not matched to a gene. CDR1 and CDR2 from the germline V gene are DFQATT and SNEGSKA (reference sequence). This CDR3 is CSARSAEAGAYYEQYF. The CDR3 DNA reads TGCAGTGCTAGATCAGCAGAAGCGGGAGCATACTACGAGCAGTACTTC.

Worth noting for this clonotype: A much larger clonotype is one base distant, so this may be a read error. This chain connects TRBV28 to TRBJ2-5; D is unresolved. V was cut by 4 bases and J by 11 bases, with 23 bases left in between. The CDR3 extends over 15 amino acids. The germline CDR1 and CDR2 sequences are MDHEN and SYDVKM. The CDR3 region has the DNA TGTGCCAGCAGTTCCTCACTCCGATCCCTCAATGAGCAGTACTTC. Protein product: CASSSSLRSLNEQYF.

This clonotype was picked up many times. The J gene is TRBJ1-2, the V gene TRBV4-2; a weak D match, TRBD1 (5 bases). Trimming left V 1 base short and J 2 bases short, with 8 bases between. CDR3 length equals 14 residues. From germline, CDR1 is LGHNA and CDR2 YNFKEQ. In DNA form, the CDR3 reads TGTGCCAGCAGCCAAGGGGACGGAAACTATGGCTACACCTTC. Amino acid sequence: CASSQGDGNYGYTF.

This clonotype was recorded at least ten times. The CDR3 region is CVVVGNNQPQHF. CDR3 nucleotide sequence: TGTGTCGTGGTAGGGAACAATCAGCCCCAGCATTTT. V usage is TRBV28 and J usage is TRBJ1-5; no clear D. The CDR3 is 12 residues long. Per germline, CDR1 MDHEN and CDR2 SYDVKM.

This clonotype was seen more than once but under ten times. This sequence joins TRBV7-9 and TRBJ1-6; D is undetermined. The germline CDR1 and CDR2 sequences are SEHNR and FQNEAQ (reference sequence). The CDR3 covers 11 residues. The V and J ends lost 5 bases and 5 bases respectively, with 1 base between them. The CDR3: CASSNNSPLHF. CDR3 nucleotide sequence: TGTGCCAGCAGCAATAATTCACCCCTCCACTTT.

In the case of this clonotype: It may be a read error: a sequence one base away is much more abundant. This chain links TRBV7-2 with TRBJ2-3; D remains ambiguous. The CDR3 contains 12 residues. Germline V gives CDR1 SGHTA, CDR2 FQGNSA. DNA for the CDR3: TGTGCCAGCAGCCCACTCACAGATACGCAGTGTTTT. Translating gives CASSPLTDTQCF.

This clonotype was detected many times. The rearrangement joins TRBV6-1 to TRBJ1-1, with 8 positions matching TRBD1. V was clipped by 3 bases and J by 3 bases; unmatched bases: 6. Germline V CDR1 and CDR2: MNHNS, SASEGT. The CDR3 has 15 amino acids. The DNA for the CDR3 is TGTGCCAGCAGTGACCAGGGGGCTAGGGACACTGAAGCTTTCTTT. It specifies CASSDQGARDTEAFF.

This clonotype was detected many times. The CDR3, as DNA: TGTGCCAGCAGCCAAGAAGGGGGGATCAGCTACGAGCAGTACTTC. Its protein is CASSQEGGISYEQYF. The chain joins TRBV3-1 to TRBJ2-7, with D tentatively TRBD1 or TRBD2 (6 bases each). The CDR3 sequence is 15 residues long. Between the trimmed V and J ends, which lost 0 bases and 3 bases, there was a span of 12 bases. Germline-derived CDR1 and CDR2 are LGHDT and YNNKEL (reference sequence).

This clonotype was picked up many times. The rearrangement joins TRBV18 to TRBJ2-5, with D unresolved. In germline, CDR1 is KGHSH, CDR2 LQKENI. Trimming removed 2 bases at V and 3 bases at J, with 4 bases between. This CDR3 has 12 amino acids. The chain's CDR3 is CASSPWEETQYF. Here the CDR3 DNA reads TGTGCCAGCTCACCATGGGAAGAGACCCAGTACTTC. Full variable domain (rest looked up from reference TRBV18 and TRBJ2-5): NAGVMQNPRHLVRRRGQEARLRCSPMKGHSHVYWYRQLPEEGLKFMVYLQKENIIDESGMPKERFSAEFPKEGPSILRIQQVVRGDSAAYFCASSPWEETQYFGPGTRLLVL.

The chain joins TRBV14 to TRBJ2-1; 8 nucleotides match TRBD2. The V gene's germline CDR1 is SGHDN and CDR2 FVKESK. The J segment lost 7 bases and the V segment lost 4 bases, leaving 12 bases of the junction unmatched. There are 16 residues in the CDR3. The CDR3, as DNA: TGTGCCAGCAGCCCCTTCGGGAGCGGGAGTTTAAATGAGCAGTTCTTC. This codes for CASSPFGSGSLNEQFF.

In its sample, this clonotype was seen many times. This chain uses TRBV6-1 with TRBJ2-7; 9 bases match TRBD1. V gave up 8 bases and J gave up 2 bases; unmatched junction bases: 4. The CDR3 consists of 13 residues. CDR1 is MNHNS and CDR2 is SASEGT in the germline V gene. The CDR3 DNA is TGTGCCAGCCAAAGACAGGGGGCCTACGAGCAGTACTTC. Translated: CASQRQGAYEQYF.

This clonotype has a count of ten or more. The V and J genes are TRBV18 and TRBJ2-5, with TRBD2 as a possible D gene (5 bases). Germline values: CDR1 KGHSH, CDR2 LQKENI. The V end was cut by 2 bases, the J end by 1 base, with 5 bases between. This CDR3 is 13 amino acids long. The CDR3 region has the DNA TGTGCCAGCTCACCAGCGGGCCAAGAGACCCAGTACTTC. Amino acids: CASSPAGQETQYF.

J is TRBJ2-2 and V is TRBV6-6, with a weak D call TRBD2 (5 bases). Trimming took off 5 bases at V and 4 bases at J, with 11 bases between the two ends. This CDR3 is built from 14 residues. Germline CDR1 is MNHNY and CDR2 is SVGAGI (reference sequence). The CDR3 here is CASSTGEVTGELFF. In DNA, the CDR3 is TGTGCCAGCAGTACCGGGGAAGTCACCGGGGAGCTGTTTTTT.

This clonotype was detected ten times or more. CDR3 region: CSACLAGGFQYEQFF. In DNA form, the CDR3 reads TGCAGTGCTTGTCTAGCGGGAGGCTTTCAATATGAGCAGTTCTTC. The chain links TRBV20-1 to TRBJ2-1; 11 bases are shared with TRBD2. This CDR3 is 15 amino acids long. Germline lookup yields CDR1 DFQATT and CDR2 SNEGSKA (reference sequence). Trimming at V came to 5 bases and at J to 8 bases, leaving 11 bases not matched to a gene.

V and J are TRBV7-2 and TRBJ2-1, with D tentatively TRBD2 (5 bases). The CDR3 sequence is 16 residues long. Germline V gives CDR1 SGHTA, CDR2 FQGNSA. The ends were cut back, 1 base at V and 8 bases at J, with 18 bases in the middle. CDR3 in DNA: TGTGCCAGCAGCTTAGTCGGGGTTAGCTTGTTCGATGAGCAGTTCTTC. Its translation is CASSLVGVSLFDEQFF.

The genes are TRBV29-1 and TRBJ2-7; D might be TRBD1 or TRBD2, each matching 5 bases. Trimming left V 0 bases short and J 0 bases short, with 9 bases between. The CDR3 loop spans 14 amino acids. The V gene's germline CDR1 is SQVTM and CDR2 ANQGSEA. DNA of the CDR3: TGCAGCGTTGAAGACACGGGGCGCTCCTACGAGCAGTACTTC. The encoded protein is CSVEDTGRSYEQYF.